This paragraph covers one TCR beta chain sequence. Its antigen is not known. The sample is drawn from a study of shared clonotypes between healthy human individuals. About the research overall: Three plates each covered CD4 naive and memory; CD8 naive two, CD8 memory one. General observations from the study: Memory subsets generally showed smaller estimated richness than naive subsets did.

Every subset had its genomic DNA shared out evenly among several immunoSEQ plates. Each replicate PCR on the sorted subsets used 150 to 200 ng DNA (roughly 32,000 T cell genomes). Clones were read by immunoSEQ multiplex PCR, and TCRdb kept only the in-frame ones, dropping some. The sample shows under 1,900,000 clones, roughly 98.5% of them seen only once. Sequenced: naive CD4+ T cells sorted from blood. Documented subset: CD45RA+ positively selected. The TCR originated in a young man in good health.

CDR3 region: CASSRQGGSSYEQYF. The DNA for the CDR3 is TGTGCCAGCAGTCGGCAGGGGGGCAGTTCCTACGAGCAGTACTTC. The gene calls are TRBV7-7 and TRBJ2-7; possibly TRBD1 for D (7 bases). In germline, CDR1 is SSHAT, CDR2 FNYEAQ (reference sequence). V was clipped by 6 bases and J by 1 base, with 16 bases between them. The length of the CDR3 is 15 residues.